This entry lists 10 T cell receptor beta chains sequenced from one sample in a study of beta chain features in type 1 diabetes. The isolated RNA, all of it, was reverse transcribed, so expressed TCRB transcripts were what got sequenced. The protocol was immunoSEQ multiplex PCR, while the TCRdb copy is restricted to in-frame clones and leaves out a portion. This repertoire shows fewer than 15,000 clones, about 49% found once; its top ten account for 0.98%. Input material: stem cell memory CD4+ T cells from blood. These receptors all stem from a man between 18 and 35 years old in good health.

The chain has TRBV6-5 and TRBJ1-1; a weak D match, TRBD1 (6 bases). CDR3 length: 13 amino acids. Trimming took off 7 bases at V and 8 bases at J, with 17 bases between the two ends. Germline CDR1 reads MNHEY; CDR2 reads SVGAGI. This CDR3 is CASIRGGKAEAFF. CDR3 sequence (DNA): TGTGCCAGCATTAGGGGGGGAAAAGCCGAAGCTTTCTTT.

Only one count was recorded for this clone. The V and J genes are TRBV12-5 and TRBJ2-1; the match to TRBD2 covers 8 bases. This CDR3 comprises 17 residues. The germline CDR1 and CDR2 sequences are LGHNT and FRNRAP. Trimming took 0 bases from V and 6 from J; bases not matched to a gene: 10. CDR3 protein: CASGLVVRAGGLNEQFF. The CDR3 nucleotides read TGTGCTAGTGGTTTGGTGGTTAGGGCGGGGGGCCTCAATGAGCAGTTCTTC.

The V gene is TRBV10-3, the J gene TRBJ1-2; 10 positions agree with TRBD1. The J segment lost 5 bases and the V segment lost 7 bases, leaving 13 bases of the junction unmatched. Germline V gives CDR1 ENHRY, CDR2 SYGVKD. This CDR3 spans 16 amino acids. The CDR3 is CAIKSETGGSLYGYTF. The CDR3 bases are TGTGCCATCAAGTCCGAGACAGGGGGCTCGCTTTATGGCTACACCTTC.

This clone has a handful of counts. V is TRBV10-3 and J is TRBJ2-5; perhaps TRBD1 as D (6 bases). The germline V and J ends were trimmed by 8 bases and 2 bases, with 12 bases remaining between them. CDR1 is ENHRY, CDR2 SYGVKD, per germline. This CDR3 has 13 residues. CDR3 in amino acids: CAIARTEQETQYF. CDR3 coding DNA: TGTGCCATCGCTAGGACAGAACAAGAGACCCAGTACTTC.

The chain is built from TRBV7-2 and TRBJ2-5, with TRBD1 identical over 10 bases. The CDR3 runs to 17 residues. V lost 1 base and J lost 2; bases outside the gene matches: 7. Germline V gene data show CDR1 as SGHTA and CDR2 as FQGNSA. Here the CDR3 DNA reads TGTGCCAGCAGCTTAGTCTCGACGGGACAGGGGCAAGAGACCCAGTACTTC. The encoded protein is CASSLVSTGQGQETQYF.

The CDR3 region has the DNA TGTGCCAGCCCTCGACTTTCCTACGAGCAGTACTTC. It specifies CASPRLSYEQYF. The rearrangement uses TRBV6-9 and TRBJ2-7; D is uncertain. The germline V gene encodes CDR1 MNHGY and CDR2 SVAAGI. Trimming took off 8 bases at V and 1 base at J, with 9 bases between the two ends. This CDR3 region has 12 residues.

The V call is TRBV19, the J call TRBJ1-5, with D possibly being TRBD1 (5 bases). Trimming cost V 8 bases and J 3 bases, with 11 bases left between them. Germline assignment: CDR1 LNHDA and CDR2 SQIVND (reference sequence). The CDR3 sequence is 13 residues long. CDR3 sequence (DNA): TGTGCCAGTGGAGACAGATACAATCAGCCCCAGCATTTT. Amino acids: CASGDRYNQPQHF.

The chain is built from TRBV5-6 and TRBJ1-1; no reliable D call. Germline V gene data show CDR1 as SGHDT and CDR2 as YYEEEE. Trimming pared 7 bases from V and 2 bases from J, leaving 12 bases between. This CDR3 has 13 residues. The chain's CDR3 is CASSYRLNTEAFF. As DNA, the CDR3 is TGTGCCAGCTCCTACAGATTAAACACTGAAGCTTTCTTT.

The rearrangement uses TRBV2 and TRBJ2-2, with 9 bases matching TRBD1. Germline values: CDR1 SNHLY, CDR2 FYNNEI. V lost 6 bases and J lost 5; bases outside the gene matches: 4. The CDR3 consists of 14 residues. The CDR3 spells CASRVTGGTGELFF. In DNA, the CDR3 is TGTGCCAGCAGAGTGACAGGGGGGACCGGGGAGCTGTTTTTT.

The chain links TRBV11-3 to TRBJ2-1; no firm D call. V gave up 5 bases and J gave up 9 bases, with 11 bases separating them. This CDR3 has 12 amino acids. Per the germline V gene, CDR1 is SGHNT and CDR2 is YENEEA. The CDR3 spells CASSQSPVEQFF. The CDR3 region has the DNA TGTGCCAGCAGCCAAAGCCCTGTTGAGCAGTTCTTC.